This is a list of T cell receptor beta chains from one sample in a study of CD8 T cells in ankylosing spondylitis. A single record per CDR3 protein comes from TCRdb applying MiXCR to the 5' RACE reads. Of 250,000 to 400,000 distinct CDR3 sequences in the sample, roughly 12% were seen once. The specimen sequenced was blood, either unsorted or a sorted T cell fraction (not recorded which). The receptors were sampled from a female donor with ankylosing spondylitis or in good health (not recorded which). The CDR3 runs from the conserved cysteine through the conserved F or W. The D gene is left open where the match is weak. For some rows the clone size is stated as once, few or many, or as a class when expanded; others skip it.

>.|TRBJ2-7|TRBV6-2/TRBV6-3|.
TGTGCCAGCAGAGACAGGGGAGGGTCCTACGAGCAGTACTTC
CASRDRGGSYEQYF
>many|TRBJ2-3|TRBV11-2|TRBD2
TGTGCCAGCAGCTTTCCTGGGACCAGCGGGACGGTGGCAGATACGCAGTATTTT
CASSFPGTSGTVADTQYF
>.|TRBJ2-5|TRBV5-6|.
TGTGCCAGCTTCCGACAGAAGGAGACCCAGTACTTC
CASFRQKETQYF
>many|TRBJ1-1|TRBV10-3|TRBD1
TGTGCCATCACCCGGACAGGGGACACTGAAGCTTTCTTT
CAITRTGDTEAFF
>many|TRBJ1-3|TRBV6-5|.
TGTGCCAGCAGTTACTCGAGGGTATTCTCTGGAAACACCATATATTTT
CASSYSRVFSGNTIYF
>many|TRBJ1-1|TRBV3-1|.
TGTGCCAGCAGCACGGGACAAGGGAACACTGAAGCTTTCTTT
CASSTGQGNTEAFF
>.|TRBJ1-2|TRBV7-9|TRBD1
TGTGCCAGCAGGAAACAGACAGGGGACTATGGCTACACCTTC
CASRKQTGDYGYTF
>many|TRBJ2-1|TRBV29-1|TRBD2
TGCAGCGTCAGAGCGGGAGTAGCCTACAATGAGCAGTTCTTC
CSVRAGVAYNEQFF
>many|TRBJ2-6|TRBV28|.
TGTGCCAGCAGCTTAGTTGGCTCTGGGGCCAACGTCCTGACTTTC
CASSLVGSGANVLTF
>many|TRBJ1-2|TRBV20-1|TRBD1
TGCAGTGCTAGGTCTGGGACAGGGACCTATGGCTACACCTTC
CSARSGTGTYGYTF
>.|TRBJ2-2|TRBV2|.
TGTGCCAGCAGTCCTCCGGGACAAGGGGCCAGAGGGGAGCTGTTTTTT
CASSPPGQGARGELFF
>.|TRBJ2-2|TRBV6-1|TRBD2
TGTGCCAGCAGCAGACTAGCGGGAGGGCCTAGCGGGGAGCTGTTTTTT
CASSRLAGGPSGELFF
>.|TRBJ1-1|TRBV20-1|.
TGCAGTGCTAGTGACAGCATGAACACTGAAGCTTTCTTT
CSASDSMNTEAFF
>many|TRBJ2-6|TRBV5-1|TRBD1
TGCGCCAGCAGCTTGGATTGGGGACAGTCTAACTCTGGGGCCAACGTCCTGACTTTC
CASSLDWGQSNSGANVLTF
>many|TRBJ2-7|TRBV7-2|TRBD2
TGTGCCAGCAGCTTAGCGTCCGTGTCGACTAGCGGCGAGCAGTACTTC
CASSLASVSTSGEQYF
>few|TRBJ1-2|TRBV27|.
TGTGCCAGCACCACACGGCGGGGAATCGCTGGCTACACCTTC
CASTTRRGIAGYTF
>few|TRBJ1-2|TRBV7-2|.
TGTGCCAGCAGCTTAGCACCGCCCTATGGCTACACCTTC
CASSLAPPYGYTF
>few|TRBJ2-2|TRBV9|TRBD2
TGTGCCAGCAGCGTAGGAGGGAGGGGTAGTACCGGGGAGCTGTTTTTT
CASSVGGRGSTGELFF
>many|TRBJ1-1|TRBV9|.
TGTGCCAGCAGCGTAGTTTCGGACACTGAAGCTTTCTTT
CASSVVSDTEAFF
>many|TRBJ2-2|TRBV5-1|.
TGCGCCAGCAGCCAGGTAGCCTCGAACACCGGGGAGCTGTTTTTT
CASSQVASNTGELFF
>many|TRBJ2-3|TRBV20-1|TRBD2
TGCAGTGCACCCGGGACTAGGGGAGATACGCAGTATTTT
CSAPGTRGDTQYF
>many|TRBJ2-7|TRBV5-1|.
TGCGCCAGCAGCTTGGAGGGAATCTACGAGCAGTACTTC
CASSLEGIYEQYF
>many|TRBJ2-1|TRBV24-1|TRBD1
TGTGCCACCAGTGAGCGTCAGGGGGCCAGGAATGAGCAGTTCTTC
CATSERQGARNEQFF
>.|TRBJ2-1|TRBV7-2|TRBD1
TGTGCCAGCAGCCCCGGACAGGGATTGTGGAATGAGCAGTTCTTC
CASSPGQGLWNEQFF
>many|TRBJ2-3|TRBV5-1|TRBD1
TGCGCCAGCAGCTCGGGACAGGTCACAGATACGCAGTATTTT
CASSSGQVTDTQYF
>many|TRBJ2-3|TRBV20-1|.
TGCAGTGCTAGAGTGCCCGGGGATACGCAGTATTTT
CSARVPGDTQYF
>many|TRBJ2-1|TRBV5-1|.
TGCGCCAGCAGCTTAACAGGCTATTCCTACAATGAGCAGTTCTTC
CASSLTGYSYNEQFF
>many|TRBJ2-1|TRBV6-6|.
TGTGCCAGCAGTTACTCGCCGGGCAATGAGCAGTTCTTC
CASSYSPGNEQFF
>.|TRBJ2-7|TRBV5-1|TRBD1
TGCGCCAGCAGCTCGGAGGACAGGGGAGTCTACGAGCAGTACTTC
CASSSEDRGVYEQYF
>many|TRBJ1-6|TRBV20-1|.
TGCAGTGCCCGAGGGTCGGTCTCCTATAATTCACCCCTCCACTTT
CSARGSVSYNSPLHF
>.|TRBJ2-7|TRBV28|.
TGTGCCAGCACCGGCGGGACCTCCTACGAGCAGTACTTC
CASTGGTSYEQYF
>few|TRBJ2-1|TRBV11-2|TRBD2
TGTGCCAGCAGCTTAGATCCGGGACTAGCGGGATTAGACGAGCAGTTCTTC
CASSLDPGLAGLDEQFF
>many|TRBJ2-3|TRBV7-6|TRBD2
TGTGCCAGCAGTTTCATAGCGGGGGGAGTGACAGATACGCAGTATTTT
CASSFIAGGVTDTQYF
>many|TRBJ2-2|TRBV20-1|.
TGCAGTGTTCAGAGCGGTTTGAACACCGGGGAGCTGTTTTTT
CSVQSGLNTGELFF
>many|TRBJ2-1|TRBV24-1|TRBD2
TGTGCCACCGGGCTAGCGGGAGAGCCCTACAATGAGCAGTTCTTC
CATGLAGEPYNEQFF
>.|TRBJ2-1|TRBV29-1|TRBD2
TGCAGCGTTACTAGCGGGAGCTCCTACAATGAGCAGTTCTTC
CSVTSGSSYNEQFF
>many|TRBJ1-2|TRBV5-5|.
TGTGCCAGCAGCTTTGGGCGGAATAACTATGGCTACACCTTC
CASSFGRNNYGYTF
>few|TRBJ2-7|TRBV5-1|.
TGCGCCAGCAGCTTGCAGCGGCAGACCTACGAGCAGTACTTC
CASSLQRQTYEQYF
>many|TRBJ1-5|TRBV11-1|.
TGTGCCAGCAGCGCAGACCCCAGTCGGGATCTTAGCAATCAGCCCCAGCATTTT
CASSADPSRDLSNQPQHF
>many|TRBJ2-1|TRBV7-2|.
TGTGCCAGCAGCCCATTAGGTGATCGGGGCCTCTTC
CASSPLGDRGLF
>once|TRBJ2-3|TRBV7-6|TRBD2
TGTGCCAGCAGCTTAGTTGCGTCTAGCGGGATCACAGATACGCAGTATTTT
CASSLVASSGITDTQYF
>many|TRBJ2-1|TRBV10-3|TRBD1
TGTGCCATCAACCCAGGGACAGGGTCCTACAATGAGCAGTTCTTC
CAINPGTGSYNEQFF
>many|TRBJ1-2|TRBV27|.
TGTGCCAGCACCCAGGATGGGCGGGGGGGGTATGGCTACACCTTC
CASTQDGRGGYGYTF
>many|TRBJ2-1|TRBV20-1|.
TGCAGTGCCGGGGCCGTAGGGAGATCGGATGAGCAGTTCTTC
CSAGAVGRSDEQFF
>many|TRBJ2-2|TRBV5-1|.
TGCGCCAGCACCTACACAGGGACCGGGGAGCTGTTTTTT
CASTYTGTGELFF
>many|TRBJ2-5|TRBV5-5|TRBD1
TGTGCCAGCAGCTTGCCCGGGACAGCCGAGACCCAGTACTTC
CASSLPGTAETQYF
>.|TRBJ1-1|TRBV7-8|.
TGTGCCAGCAGTCCTCGTGGCTCCCCCCCGGGGGCTTTCTTT
CASSPRGSPPGAFF
>.|TRBJ2-1|TRBV7-7|.
TGTGCCAGCAGCCCAGACCTCTACAATGAGCAGTTCTTC
CASSPDLYNEQFF
>many|TRBJ2-3|TRBV29-1|.
TGCAGCGGCCCGAGGGGAGATACGCAGTATTTT
CSGPRGDTQYF
>.|TRBJ2-1|TRBV5-6|TRBD1
TGTGCCAGCACTCTACCGGGACAGGGGGTCGATGAGCAGTTCTTC
CASTLPGQGVDEQFF
>many|TRBJ2-1|TRBV20-1|TRBD2
TGCAGTGCCCGATGGCTAGCGGTATACAATGAGCAGTTCTTC
CSARWLAVYNEQFF
>many|TRBJ1-4|TRBV6-2/TRBV6-3|.
TGTGCCAGCAGTTACTCGTTGCCTGACCAACAATTGGAACTGTTTTTT
CASSYSLPDQQLELFF
>few|TRBJ2-5|TRBV14|.
TGTGCCAGCAGCCACGATACAACCTCCCGGGAGACCCAGTACTTC
CASSHDTTSRETQYF
>.|TRBJ2-3|TRBV7-8|.
TGTGCCAGTGGGGGGAGTCTGGGCACAGATACGCAGTATTTT
CASGGSLGTDTQYF
>many|TRBJ1-5|TRBV20-1|TRBD1
TGCAGTGCTATTGGACAGGGAGTGGTCCCCCAGCATTTT
CSAIGQGVVPQHF
>many|TRBJ1-1|TRBV4-1|TRBD1
TGCGCCAGCAGCCAGGGTCCCGGGACAGGAGCTGAAGCTTTCTTT
CASSQGPGTGAEAFF
>many|TRBJ1-6|TRBV12-3/TRBV12-4|.
TGTGCCAGCAGTTTGGGCGGGACACGCTATAATTCACCCCTCCACTTT
CASSLGGTRYNSPLHF